This TCR beta chain originates from a study of blood T cells in healthy people across ages. CDR1 SGHTA and CDR2 FQGNSA come from the germline V gene. Trimming took 1 base from V and 7 from J; bases not matched to a gene: 7. The CDR3 consists of 14 residues. For the second PCR, which ran for 7 to 11 cycles, a sample-barcoded 5' primer and a J-beta primer mix were used. TCRdb reprocessed the 5' RACE reads via MiXCR and lists one record per CDR3 protein. In the table there are 650,000 to 1,000,000 distinct CDR3 sequences, under 40% of which are singletons. The TCR comes from a man between 18 and 35 years old in good health. The material sequenced was blood. V and J are TRBV7-2 and TRBJ2-7; 7 nucleotides match TRBD2. The CDR3 is CASSLDPGTKEQYF. The CDR3 DNA reads TGTGCCAGCAGCTTAGACCCAGGGACTAAGGAGCAGTACTTC. Supplemented by reference TRBV7-2 and TRBJ2-7, the full variable domain reads GAGVSQSPSNKVTEKGKDVELRCDPISGHTALYWYRQSLGQGLEFLIYFQGNSAPDKSGLPSDRFSAERTGGSVSTLTIQRTQQEDSAVYLCASSLDPGTKEQYFGPGTRLTVT.